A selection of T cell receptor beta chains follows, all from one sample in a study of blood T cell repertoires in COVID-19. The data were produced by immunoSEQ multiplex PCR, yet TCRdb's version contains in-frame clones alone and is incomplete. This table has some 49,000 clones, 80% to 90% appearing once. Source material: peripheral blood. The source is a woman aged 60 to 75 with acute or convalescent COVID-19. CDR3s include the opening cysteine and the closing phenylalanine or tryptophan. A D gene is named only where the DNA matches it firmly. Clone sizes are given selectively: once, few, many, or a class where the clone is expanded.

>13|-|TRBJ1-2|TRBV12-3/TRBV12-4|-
CASSLGGRYGYTF
TGTGCCAGCAGTTTAGGAGGGCGCTATGGCTACACCTTC
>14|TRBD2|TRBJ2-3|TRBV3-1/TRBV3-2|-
CASSHGLARDTQYF
TGTGCCAGCAGCCATGGACTAGCTAGGGATACGCAGTATTTT
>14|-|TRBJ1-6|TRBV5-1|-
CASSLGSGNSPLHF
TGCGCCAGCAGCTTGGGGTCGGGGAATTCACCCCTCCACTTT
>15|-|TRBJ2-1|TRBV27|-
CASSLTGGPSNEQFF
TGTGCCAGCAGTTTGACGGGGGGCCCCTCCAATGAGCAGTTCTTC
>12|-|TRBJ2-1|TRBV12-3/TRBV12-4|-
CASSFSLFQQFF
TGTGCCAGCAGTTTTTCTCTCTTCCAGCAGTTCTTC
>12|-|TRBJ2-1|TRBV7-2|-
CASSLGRNEQFF
TGTGCCAGCAGCTTGGGGAGGAATGAGCAGTTCTTC
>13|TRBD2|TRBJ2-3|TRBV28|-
CACGLAGVDTQYF
TGTGCCTGTGGATTAGCGGGAGTGGATACGCAGTATTTT
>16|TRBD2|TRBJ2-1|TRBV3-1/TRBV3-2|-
CASSQAGGSRHNEQFF
TGTGCCAGCAGCCAAGCTGGCGGGAGCAGACACAATGAGCAGTTCTTC
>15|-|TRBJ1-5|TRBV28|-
CASRRAQTSNQPQHF
TGTGCCAGCAGGAGGGCCCAGACTAGCAATCAGCCCCAGCATTTT
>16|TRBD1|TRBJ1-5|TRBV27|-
CASRPQTGGRNQPQHF
TGTGCCAGCAGGCCCCAAACAGGGGGCCGCAATCAGCCCCAGCATTTT
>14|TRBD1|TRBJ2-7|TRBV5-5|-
CASSLGQGAYEQYF
TGTGCCAGCAGCTTGGGCCAGGGGGCATACGAGCAGTACTTC
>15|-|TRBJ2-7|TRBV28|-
CASSLGQGLHYEQYF
TGTGCCAGCAGTTTGGGTCAGGGGCTACACTACGAGCAGTACTTC
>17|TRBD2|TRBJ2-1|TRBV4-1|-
CASSQVYTSGRYREQFF
TGCGCCAGCAGCCAAGTATATACTAGCGGGAGATACAGAGAGCAGTTCTTC
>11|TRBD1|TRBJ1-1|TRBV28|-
CASSSAGGAFF
TGTGCCAGCAGTTCGGCAGGGGGAGCTTTCTTT
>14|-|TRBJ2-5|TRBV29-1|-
CSGAGLSLGETQYF
TGCAGCGGCGCGGGACTTTCCCTTGGGGAGACCCAGTACTTC
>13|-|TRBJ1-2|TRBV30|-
CAWKTEANYGYTF
TGTGCCTGGAAAACAGAAGCTAACTATGGCTACACCTTC
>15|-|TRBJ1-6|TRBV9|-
CASSASLQGNSPLHF
TGTGCCAGCAGCGCGAGCCTTCAGGGGAATTCACCCCTCCACTTT
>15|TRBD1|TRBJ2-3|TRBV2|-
CASSEGTGITDTQYF
TGTGCCAGCAGTGAGGGGACAGGCATCACAGATACGCAGTATTTT
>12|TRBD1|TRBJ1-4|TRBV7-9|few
CASSLDRDKLFF
TGTGCCAGCAGCCTCGACAGGGACAAACTGTTTTTT
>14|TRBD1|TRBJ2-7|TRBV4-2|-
CASSQGQGSYEQYF
TGTGCCAGCAGCCAAGGACAGGGCTCCTACGAGCAGTACTTC
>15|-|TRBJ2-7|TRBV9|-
CASSVDPGGTYEQYF
TGTGCCAGCAGCGTAGATCCGGGGGGCACCTACGAGCAGTACTTC
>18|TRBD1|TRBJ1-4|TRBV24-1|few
CATSDFPRTGLFNEKLFF
TGTGCCACCAGTGATTTCCCCAGGACAGGCCTTTTTAATGAAAAACTGTTTTTT
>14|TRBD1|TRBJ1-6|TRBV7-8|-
CASSYDRGNSPLHF
TGTGCCAGCAGCTATGACAGGGGGAACTCACCCCTCCACTTT
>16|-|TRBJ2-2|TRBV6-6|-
CASSSQKGGNAGELFF
TGTGCCAGCAGTTCCCAAAAAGGAGGGAACGCCGGGGAGCTGTTTTTT
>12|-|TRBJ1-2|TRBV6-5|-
CASRSQGGGYTF
TGTGCCAGCAGGTCCCAGGGAGGAGGCTACACCTTC
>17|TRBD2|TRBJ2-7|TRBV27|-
CASSLRGLSGARLEQYF
TGTGCCAGCAGTCTTAGGGGCCTTAGCGGGGCCCGTTTGGAGCAGTACTTC
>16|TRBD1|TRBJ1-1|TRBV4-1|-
CASSPYTDRANTEAFF
TGCGCCAGCAGCCCTTACACCGACAGGGCGAACACTGAAGCTTTCTTT
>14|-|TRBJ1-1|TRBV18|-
CASSGRARGTEAFF
TGTGCCAGCTCAGGCCGAGCACGGGGGACTGAAGCTTTCTTT
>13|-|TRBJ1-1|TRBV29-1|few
CSASQGENTEAFF
TGCAGCGCCTCACAGGGAGAGAACACTGAAGCTTTCTTT
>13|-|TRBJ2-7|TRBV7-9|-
CASSPRGSYEQYF
TGTGCCAGCAGCCCGCGAGGAAGTTACGAGCAGTACTTC
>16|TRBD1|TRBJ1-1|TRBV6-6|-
CASSRRTGTLTTEAFF
TGTGCCAGCAGTCGACGGACAGGGACTTTGACGACTGAAGCTTTCTTT
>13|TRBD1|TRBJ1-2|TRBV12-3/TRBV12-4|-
CASGRGRGYGYTF
TGTGCTTCCGGGAGGGGGCGCGGCTATGGCTACACCTTC
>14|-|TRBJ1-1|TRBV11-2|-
CASRHTAGGPEAFF
TGTGCCAGCAGACATACGGCGGGAGGACCTGAAGCTTTCTTT